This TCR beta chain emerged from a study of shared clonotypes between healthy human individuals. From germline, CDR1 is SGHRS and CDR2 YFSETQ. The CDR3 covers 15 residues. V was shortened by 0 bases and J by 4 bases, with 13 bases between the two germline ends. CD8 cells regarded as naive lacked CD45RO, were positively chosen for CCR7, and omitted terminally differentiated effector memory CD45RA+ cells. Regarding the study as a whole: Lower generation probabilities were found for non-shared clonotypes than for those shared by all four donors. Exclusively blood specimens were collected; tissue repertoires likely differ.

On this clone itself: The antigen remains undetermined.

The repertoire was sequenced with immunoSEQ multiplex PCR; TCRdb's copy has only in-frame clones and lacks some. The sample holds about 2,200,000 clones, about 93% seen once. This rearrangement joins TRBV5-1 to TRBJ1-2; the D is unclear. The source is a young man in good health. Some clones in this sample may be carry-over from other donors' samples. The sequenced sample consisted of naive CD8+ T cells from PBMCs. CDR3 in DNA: TGCGCCAGCAGCTTGGAGGTTAGAAGTCCCTATGGCTACACCTTC. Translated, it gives CASSLEVRSPYGYTF.